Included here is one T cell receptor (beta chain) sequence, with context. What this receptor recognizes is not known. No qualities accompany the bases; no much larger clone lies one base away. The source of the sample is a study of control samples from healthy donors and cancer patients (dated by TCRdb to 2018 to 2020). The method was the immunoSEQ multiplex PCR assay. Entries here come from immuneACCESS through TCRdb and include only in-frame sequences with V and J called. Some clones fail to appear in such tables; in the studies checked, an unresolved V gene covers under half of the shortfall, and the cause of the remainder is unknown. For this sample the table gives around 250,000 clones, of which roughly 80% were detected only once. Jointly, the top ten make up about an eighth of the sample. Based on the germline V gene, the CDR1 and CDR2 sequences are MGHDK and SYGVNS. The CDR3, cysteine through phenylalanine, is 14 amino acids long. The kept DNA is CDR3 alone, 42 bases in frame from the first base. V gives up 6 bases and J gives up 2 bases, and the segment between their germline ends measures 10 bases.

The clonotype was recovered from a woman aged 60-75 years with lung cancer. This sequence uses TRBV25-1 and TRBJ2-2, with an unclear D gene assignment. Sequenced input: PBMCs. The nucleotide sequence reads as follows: TGTGCCAGCAGAATGCGACACAACACCGGGGAGCTGTTTTTT. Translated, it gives CASRMRHNTGELFF.